The 27 T cell receptor beta chains below all came from one sample that was sequenced in a study of T-cell memory formation after mild COVID-19 (dated by TCRdb to the early 2020s). Libraries were made using 5' RACE. Sequencing was carried out with an Illumina NovaSeq 6000. TCRdb took the public reads, trimmed them with fastp at Q25, ran MiXCR for clone calling and kept in-frame beta chains. Records with the same CDR3 protein are collapsed into one entry carrying the most frequent genes and DNA. The sample data list about 560,000 distinct CDR3 sequences, and 17% of these were observed just once. The ten largest make up roughly 8.2% of the sample. The sequenced sample consisted of PBMCs or a T cell subset sorted from them (not recorded which). The receptors derive from an adult woman who had mild COVID-19 (a few samples of this study predate the infection). The sample titles of this study are shuffled in the database, so cell type and time point are left out; the donor was told from shared clones.

This clonotype was observed a few times. The chain is built from TRBV23-1 and TRBJ2-5, with 10 bases identical to TRBD2. TRBV23-1 qualifies as an ORF whose function is uncertain. This CDR3 is 19 amino acids long. With 3 bases clipped from V and 2 bases from J, the junction kept 15 bases outside the gene matches. The CDR3 DNA reads as TGCGCCAGCAGTCACTCCCTAGCGGGAGACGGACCGGGACAAGAGACCCAGTACTTC. Its translation is CASSHSLAGDGPGQETQYF.

This clonotype has only a few counts. The V and J genes are TRBV7-9 and TRBJ2-5, with 10 bases that match TRBD2. After removal of 8 bases from V and 5 bases from J, the junction contained 8 bases not matched to a gene. There are 14 residues in the CDR3. Germline V gene sequence: CDR1 SEHNR, CDR2 FQNEAQ (reference sequence). CDR3 nucleotide sequence: TGTGCCAGCGCGGGACTAGCGATTGTTGAGACCCAGTACTTC. The encoded protein is CASAGLAIVETQYF. Together with reference TRBV7-9 and TRBJ2-5, the CDR3 gives the full variable domain: DTGVSQNPRHKITKRGQNVTFRCDPISEHNRLYWYRQTLGQGPEFLTYFQNEAQLEKSRLLSDRFSAERPKGSFSTLEIQRTEQGDSAMYLCASAGLAIVETQYFGPGTRLLVL.

The chain carries TRBV7-9 and TRBJ2-7; no reliable D call. The CDR3 sequence is 13 residues long. Germline CDR1 reads SEHNR; CDR2 reads FQNEAQ (reference sequence). Trimming left V 8 bases short and J 2 bases short, with 13 bases between. DNA of the CDR3: TGTGCCAGCGCGGAAGGGCAGACCTACGAGCAGTACTTC. This encodes CASAEGQTYEQYF.

V is TRBV4-3 and J is TRBJ2-3; 8 nucleotides align to TRBD2. The J segment lost 5 bases and the V segment lost 1 base, leaving 11 bases of the junction unmatched. CDR3 size: 17 residues. Germline lookup yields CDR1 LGHNA and CDR2 YSLEER. The CDR3 protein is CASSQAGRGLALDTQYF. CDR3 DNA: TGCGCCAGCAGCCAAGCGGGTAGAGGACTAGCCCTAGATACGCAGTATTTT.

J is TRBJ2-7 and V is TRBV5-1, with D perhaps matching TRBD1 or TRBD2 (5 bases each). This CDR3 comprises 12 residues. V was shortened by 4 bases and J by 6 bases, with 11 bases between the two germline ends. CDR1 is SGHRS and CDR2 is YFSETQ in the germline V gene. CDR3: CASSPAGGEQYF. The CDR3, as DNA: TGCGCCAGCAGCCCCGCTGGGGGCGAGCAGTACTTC.

This clonotype was recorded a few times. CDR3 protein: CASSYFVGGDEQFF. The CDR3 nucleotides are TGTGCCAGCAGTTACTTCGTCGGGGGGGATGAGCAGTTCTTC. The gene calls are TRBV6-2 or TRBV6-3 and TRBJ2-1; 8 nucleotides match TRBD2. Germline CDR1 is MNHEY and CDR2 is SVGEGT. V lost 1 base and J lost 8; bases outside the gene matches: 4. The CDR3 has 14 residues.

The chain employs TRBV7-9 and TRBJ2-7, with TRBD2 matching over 14 bases. The CDR3 consists of 16 residues. V lost 4 bases to trimming and J lost 5 bases; unmatched junction nucleotides: 7. Germline CDR1 is SEHNR and CDR2 is FQNEAQ (reference sequence). Here the CDR3 DNA reads TGTGCCAGCAGCTCACCCCCGGGACTAGCGGGAGACGAGCAGTACTTC. It codes for CASSSPPGLAGDEQYF.

This clonotype came up a few times. The chain combines TRBV6-5 with TRBJ1-5, with TRBD1 identical over 12 bases. Germline assignment: CDR1 MNHEY and CDR2 SVGAGI. The CDR3 runs to 15 residues. The V gene end was trimmed by 6 bases and the J gene end by 11 bases; junction bases not matched to a gene: 11. In DNA, the CDR3 is TGTGCCAGCAGATCCGGGACAGGGGGCCGGTTAGCCCAGCATTTT. Its protein is CASRSGTGGRLAQHF.

This clonotype was recorded at least ten times. A read error may account for a junction end that differs from germline. The gene calls are TRBV5-1 and TRBJ2-7; 8 positions match TRBD1. CDR1 SGHRS and CDR2 YFSETQ come from the germline V gene. The CDR3 totals 15 residues. Here the CDR3 DNA reads TGTGCCAGCAGCCCAGGACAGGGCCTCTCCTACGAGCAGTACTTC. This codes for CASSPGQGLSYEQYF.

This clonotype was counted a few times. The rearrangement joins TRBV5-1 to TRBJ1-2, with 9 bases that match TRBD1. The CDR3 has 15 residues. The V gene end was trimmed by 4 bases and the J gene end by 3 bases; junction bases not matched to a gene: 7. Germline loops: CDR1 SGHRS, CDR2 YFSETQ. DNA of the CDR3: TGCGCCAGCAGCACCACAGGGGGCTCCTACTATGGCTACACCTTC. Translating gives CASSTTGGSYYGYTF.

This clonotype was picked up a small number of times. The V gene is TRBV27, the J gene TRBJ2-5; possibly TRBD2 for D (6 bases). Germline V gene sequence: CDR1 MNHEY, CDR2 SMNVEV (reference sequence). This CDR3 comprises 14 residues. The V end was cut by 3 bases, the J end by 5 bases, with 13 bases between. This CDR3 reads CASSFAGPRETQYF. Written as DNA, the CDR3 is TGTGCCAGCAGTTTTGCGGGGCCCAGGGAGACCCAGTACTTC.

Only a few counts were recorded for this clonotype. The chain carries TRBV4-2 and TRBJ2-1, with TRBD2 matching 8 bases. The CDR3 has 14 amino acids. Germline V lookup: CDR1 LGHNA, CDR2 YNFKEQ. The V segment lost 7 bases and the J segment 8 bases; nucleotides outside the gene matches: 10. Here the CDR3 reads CASNGGGLTDEQFF. In nucleotides, the CDR3 is TGTGCCAGCAACGGCGGGGGGCTTACCGATGAGCAGTTCTTC.

This clonotype was observed a few times. This chain uses TRBV6-5 with TRBJ1-6; the match to TRBD1 covers 8 bases. J was trimmed by 4 bases and V by 6 bases; bases with no gene match: 8. Germline CDR1 is MNHEY and CDR2 is SVGAGI. The CDR3 has 16 amino acids. In DNA form, the CDR3 reads TGTGCCAGCAGCTTGCGGGGACAGGAGTATAATTCACCCCTCCACTTT. The encoded protein is CASSLRGQEYNSPLHF.

V usage is TRBV5-1 and J usage is TRBJ2-1; 11 nucleotides line up with TRBD1. After removal of 2 bases from V and 8 bases from J, the junction contained 6 bases not matched to a gene. Germline CDR1 SGHRS, CDR2 YFSETQ. This CDR3 is 15 amino acids long. CDR3 nucleotide sequence: TGCGCCAGCAGCTTAGGACAGGGGGCCTTTGATGAGCAGTTCTTC. Amino acids: CASSLGQGAFDEQFF.

The chain joins TRBV7-6 to TRBJ2-3, with 9 bases lining up with TRBD1. Germline V gene data show CDR1 as SGHVS and CDR2 as FNYEAQ. The CDR3 spans 17 residues. Losses at the gene ends were 4 bases for V and 4 bases for J; bases not matched to a gene: 12. The CDR3 DNA follows: TGTGCCAGCAGCTCCTATTCTGGGGACAGGGCCCCAGATACGCAGTATTTT. Translation gives CASSSYSGDRAPDTQYF. The whole variable domain, filled in from reference TRBV7-6 and TRBJ2-3, reads GAGVSQSPRYKVTKRGQDVALRCDPISGHVSLYWYRQALGQGPEFLTYFNYEAQQDKSGLPNDRFSAERPEGSISTLTIQRTEQRDSAMYRCASSSYSGDRAPDTQYFGPGTRLTVL.

In its sample, this clonotype was seen a few times. The V and J genes are TRBV2 and TRBJ2-1, with D perhaps being TRBD1 or TRBD2 (6 bases each). The CDR3 has 14 amino acids. Between the trimmed V and J ends, which lost 8 bases and 2 bases, there was a span of 13 bases. Looked up from germline, CDR1 is SNHLY and CDR2 is FYNNEI. The CDR3 loop is CASLGGGTYNEQFF. CDR3 in DNA: TGTGCCAGCCTTGGAGGGGGGACCTACAATGAGCAGTTCTTC.

This clonotype appeared a few times. An end of the junction does not agree with germline; a read error may underlie this. The V and J genes are TRBV7-7 and TRBJ2-1, with D possibly matching TRBD2 (6 bases). CDR1 is SSHAT, CDR2 FNYEAQ, per germline (reference sequence). The CDR3 loop spans 18 amino acids. The CDR3 loop reads CASSLGVRGTTRANEQFF. The CDR3 DNA reads TGTGCTAGCAGCTTAGGGGTTCGGGGGACGACTAGAGCCAATGAGCAGTTCTTC.

The chain combines TRBV7-6 with TRBJ1-6, with D tentatively TRBD1 (5 bases). This CDR3 contains 15 residues. Germline CDR1 is SGHVS and CDR2 is FNYEAQ. Trimming pared 4 bases from V and 10 bases from J, leaving 17 bases between. The CDR3 spells CASSSKGQGGSPLHF. The DNA for the CDR3 is TGTGCCAGCAGCTCGAAGGGGCAGGGTGGATCACCCCTCCACTTT.

The chain combines TRBV9 with TRBJ2-7, with D perhaps matching TRBD1 (7 bases). The V and J ends lost 3 bases and 6 bases respectively, with 19 bases between them. This CDR3 region has 15 residues. Per the germline V gene, CDR1 is SGDLS and CDR2 is YYNGEE. CDR3 DNA sequence: TGTGCCAGCAGCGCCGGGGGACAGTCTAGTAGCGAGCAGTACTTC. Its protein product is CASSAGGQSSSEQYF.

CDR3 sequence (DNA): TGTGCCAGCAGCTCCGGGGACCCCTACAATGAGCAGTTCTTC. It yields the protein CASSSGDPYNEQFF. The rearrangement joins TRBV7-3 to TRBJ2-1; D is tentatively TRBD1 or TRBD2 (5 bases each). The V end was cut by 4 bases, the J end by 2 bases, with 9 bases between. CDR1 is SGHTA and CDR2 is FQGTGA in the germline V gene. The CDR3 totals 14 residues.

This clonotype was counted only a few times. CDR3 in amino acids: CASSQGAKEGGQPQHF. In DNA form, the CDR3 reads TGTGCCAGCAGCCAAGGTGCTAAGGAGGGAGGCCAGCCCCAGCATTTT. The chain links TRBV4-2 to TRBJ1-5; D remains unclear. Trimming removed 1 base from V and 7 bases from J, with 17 bases in between. CDR3 size: 16 residues. CDR1 is LGHNA, CDR2 YNFKEQ, per germline.

The chain joins TRBV4-2 to TRBJ2-7; TRBD1 matches at 8 bases. This CDR3 has 16 residues. V was pared by 0 bases and J by 3 bases, with 7 bases of the junction left unmatched. The germline V gene has CDR1 LGHNA and CDR2 YNFKEQ. The DNA for the CDR3 is TGTGCCAGCAGCCAAGAGGGACAGGAGGGGATCTACGAGCAGTACTTC. This codes for CASSQEGQEGIYEQYF.

This clonotype was detected many times. V gene TRBV5-1 combines with J gene TRBJ2-5; tentatively, D is TRBD1 or TRBD2 (6 bases each). CDR1 and CDR2 from the germline V gene are SGHRS and YFSETQ. The CDR3 is 14 residues long. V lost 3 bases and J 5 bases, leaving 14 bases between the germline ends. The CDR3: CASSYEGGWETQYF. The CDR3 DNA sequence: TGCGCCAGCAGCTACGAGGGGGGATGGGAGACCCAGTACTTC.

The chain is built from TRBV6-2 or TRBV6-3 and TRBJ2-7; D may correspond to TRBD1 or TRBD2 (5 bases each). The CDR3 is made up of 15 amino acids. The V and J ends lost 5 bases and 3 bases respectively, with 17 bases between them. Germline CDR1 MNHEY, CDR2 SVGEGT. The CDR3 bases are TGTGCCAGCAGTCTCGACACTAGGGGCTACTACGAGCAGTACTTC. It codes for CASSLDTRGYYEQYF.

The chain employs TRBV11-2 and TRBJ2-1, with TRBD1 as a possible D gene (5 bases). CDR1 is SGHAT, CDR2 FQNNGV, per germline. The CDR3 spans 15 residues. The V and J ends lost 6 bases and 6 bases respectively, with 18 bases between them. CDR3 nucleotide sequence: TGTGCCAGCAGTCTTGGGGCAGGATGGGGCAATGAGCAGTTCTTC. It translates to CASSLGAGWGNEQFF.

Only a few counts were recorded for this clonotype. The V and J genes are TRBV28 and TRBJ1-1; tentative D call: TRBD1 (5 bases). The germline V gene encodes CDR1 MDHEN and CDR2 SYDVKM. V lost 6 bases, J lost 10 bases, and 24 bases lay in between. This CDR3 is 15 amino acids long. The CDR3 loop reads CASRDPFAGDLGAFF. CDR3 sequence (DNA): TGTGCCAGCAGAGACCCCTTCGCGGGGGACCTGGGAGCTTTCTTT.

This clonotype has only a few counts. The rearrangement joins TRBV5-1 to TRBJ2-5; D may be TRBD1 (5 bases). Trimming stripped 3 bases from V and 1 base from J, with 13 bases between. CDR3 size: 15 residues. In germline, CDR1 is SGHRS, CDR2 YFSETQ. As DNA, the CDR3 is TGCGCCAGCAGCTGGATTACAGGTTCCCAAGAGACCCAGTACTTC. The encoded protein is CASSWITGSQETQYF.